This T cell receptor beta chain appears in the sequencing data of a study of CD8 T cells in ankylosing spondylitis. Regarding the study as a whole: From matched ankylosing spondylitis synovial fluid, disease-linked clones were reportedly recovered at significantly enriched levels.

Germline assignment: CDR1 DFQATT and CDR2 SNEGSKA (reference sequence). The CDR3 consists of 17 residues. With V trimmed by 2 bases and J by 0 bases, 9 bases remained unmatched. This clonotype was recorded many times. Its antigen is undetermined. TCRdb reanalysed the 5' RACE reads using MiXCR and keeps one entry per CDR3 protein. This sample has roughly 230,000 distinct CDR3 sequences, with roughly 8.2% found just once. Sample: blood, either unsorted or a sorted T cell fraction (not recorded which). The clonotype comes from a female donor with ankylosing spondylitis or in good health (not recorded which). This chain connects TRBV20-1 to TRBJ2-3; 9 positions agree with TRBD2. This CDR3 is CSARLAGILRSTDTQYF. As DNA, the CDR3 is TGCAGTGCTAGACTAGCGGGAATTCTACGTAGCACAGATACGCAGTATTTT.